This record covers a single TCR beta chain. Its antigen is not yet known. No base quality information exists; no much larger clone differs at one position. These data come from a study of cytomegalovirus exposure and HLA in healthy donors (dated by TCRdb to the late 2010s). About the investigation overall: An earlier analysis of 550 to 700 of the donors reported 250 to 300 Gb of sequence data and around 110 million unique TCR beta sequences from some 180 million T cells. An early release covering roughly 640 HLA-typed donors comprised approximately 300 gigabases of sequencing data and roughly 86 million unique TCR sequences. Of the approximately 370 genotyped donors, 81% were placed in the genetic ancestry cluster associated with self-reported Caucasian donors. The aim of the study was to test whether cataloging public T cell receptors could identify signatures of past pathogen exposure. Using immunosequencing, the study profiled T cell repertoires from about 620 subjects and related those repertoires to cytomegalovirus serostatus. In addition to the first cohort of around 670 subjects, a separate validation cohort of approximately 110 different subjects was used. The study combined high-throughput TCR immunosequencing, statistical association of individual TCRs with disease status, and machine learning to predict cytomegalovirus infection status. To study patterns of TCR occurrence, a later analysis re-analyzed previously published TCR beta repertoires from hundreds of donors and added high-resolution HLA genotyping. Rather than using new phenotypic data, the later analysis identified candidate immune exposures from TCR beta sequences and from how often those sequences occurred across donors. An earlier analysis of several hundred of the donors applied high-throughput TCR beta sequencing to assess whether each TCR beta V gene segment acted as functional or pseudogenic. Donor age, sex, ethnicity and CMV serostatus were compiled alongside the repertoire data. In a later genetic analysis, genome-wide SNP genotypes for about three fifths of the 666 donors were used, and that subset was treated as a discovery cohort. All discovery cohort repertoires had been generated on a single sequencing platform. HLA typing included class I and class II loci at four-digit resolution. Typing coverage differed by locus: A, B, C, DRB1 and DQB1 were typed in about 620-630 donors, DQA1 in approximately 520, DPA1 in some 610, and DPB1 in roughly 450. Several DR-DQ haplotypes were handled as single units for association and clustering because linkage in the cohort was strong. On average, about 240,000 unique TCR beta nucleotide sequences were sequenced per donor among some 430 genotyped donors of the cohort, with roughly 18% of those sequences being non-productive. Findings and caveats that apply to the study as a whole: A few of the identified cytomegalovirus-associated TCR beta chains were confirmed in vitro to be specific for cytomegalovirus antigens. In a later genetic analysis, a missense DCLRE1C variant was associated with V-gene and J-gene trimming of TCR beta chains, and the association was replicated in an independent cohort. An earlier analysis of around 500 of the donors showed that most TCR beta V segments appeared in productive rearrangements either about 87% or about 30% of the time, which broadly matched IMGT annotations. According to a later analysis, most CMV-associated TCR beta chains appeared to be HLA-restricted, and the HLA associations seemed to be driven largely by CMV exposure. For the cohort, immune exposure information was limited to CMV serostatus. Because the 87-base-pair reads could not distinguish some IMGT-functional V segments, including TRBV6-2 and TRBV6-3, those segments were excluded. A cluster of highly shared sequence variants was judged likely to be a technical artifact of the sequencing pipeline. In a later analysis, around 17,000 TCR beta sequences were associated with specific HLA alleles at a false discovery rate of 0.05. Several of the top co-occurrence clusters appeared to be linked to parvovirus B19, influenza, CMV and Epstein-Barr virus, according to a later analysis. Across donors, most TCR sequences were observed very rarely, whereas some public TCRs were present in many individuals. Approximately 16 rarely observed V segments, including chromosome 9 orphons, were excluded from the earlier analysis of approximately 500 of the donors because counts were too low. In both the original and validation cohorts, the classifier was reported to diagnose cytomegalovirus status with high specificity and sensitivity. Only TCR beta chains were sequenced in this cohort, and the absence of alpha or paired-chain data limited detectable features. A later analysis found that TCR association rates varied across HLA loci, with DRB1 alleles showing the most associated TCRs and HLA-C alleles the fewest. The study gave a list of 150 to 200 TCR beta chains associated with cytomegalovirus. A further reported finding was that TCR beta sequences accurately predicted the HLA-A and HLA-B alleles for most subjects in the first cohort. Strong co-occurrence of HLA alleles, especially DR and DQ, made assigning TCR associations to individual alleles difficult. Sequencing depth was assumed to be roughly uniform across donors in the presence/absence analyses, though that assumption may not hold. Linkage disequilibrium might explain the correlated functional status among segregating V segments, but an unknown experimental factor could not be ruled out. In a later genetic analysis, fewer N-insertions in productive TCRs were reported among donors in an Asian-associated ancestry cluster than the approximately 670-donor mean. In a later analysis, HLA-associated TCR beta chains showed more clonal expansion and lower generation probabilities than non-associated chains that were equally common. Because HLA typing was unavailable for some donors at each locus, only the typed subset was used in association tests. The authors suggested that the approach could potentially be generalized to other disease states and immunological phenotypes.

A distance of 9 bases separates the germline ends of V and J, which lose 5 bases and 5 bases respectively. Its CDR3 holds 12 amino acids, cysteine through phenylalanine. The sequence is cut down to CDR3 DNA, 36 bases in frame from base 1. Reading the germline V gene gives CDR1 SNHLY and CDR2 FYNNEI. The library was built by means of the immunoSEQ multiplex PCR assay. The multiplex PCR relied on a mix of 60 forward primers for TCR Vbeta segments and 13 reverse primers for TCR Jbeta segments. A multiplex PCR assay on genomic DNA amplified the CDR3 region of rearranged TCR beta genes. The Illumina HiSeq System was used to sequence the amplified TCR beta libraries as 87-base-pair reads. In the authors' own workflow: Across the roughly 670 repertoires, a later analysis counted 60 million to 90 million unique TCR beta chains, 9.5 million to 12 million of which were shared by at least two donors. Raw reads were error-corrected and collapsed into unique sequences with a nearest-neighbor algorithm that merged closely related sequences to remove PCR and sequencing errors. V, D and J gene segments were assigned by aligning CDR3 sequences to IMGT reference sequences. For a sequence to be retained, a match of at least six nucleotides was required to both a V gene segment and a J gene segment. Rearrangements were called productive when the CDR3 lacked stop codons and stayed in frame with V and J; all others were non-productive. Following IMGT convention, CDR3 was defined as the stretch from the second conserved V-encoded cysteine up to the conserved J-encoded phenylalanine. Sequences without an unambiguous match to a single V gene segment were excluded from the earlier analysis of several hundred of the donors. In an earlier analysis of around 590 of the donors, a V segment was called functional when productive rearrangements were above 56.7%, and segregating when the standard deviation between donors exceeded 5%. A statistical classification framework was developed to diagnose cytomegalovirus status using the catalog of TCR beta chain sequences. In a later analysis, TCR nucleotide sequences were compared against IMGT/GENE-DB human TR gene sequences so that V and J genes could be assigned. A later analysis assigned CDR3 sequences and most-parsimonious VDJ recombination scenarios with the TCRdist pipeline. In a later analysis, each TCR beta chain was defined by its CDR3 amino acid sequence together with its V-gene family, and reads without a unique V-gene family were excluded. In a later analysis, fewer than 600 highly shared, low-generation-probability nucleotide sequences were removed to address suspected cross-contamination and a sequencing artifact. In a later analysis, a clonal expansion index for each public chain was calculated from normalized within-repertoire ranks of inferred template counts. A later analysis computed generation probabilities with a VDJ recombination model fitted to out-of-frame rearrangements, and checked the results against IGoR. A later analysis scored TCR-TCR, TCR-HLA and TCR-CMV co-occurrence with hypergeometric tests, applying a repertoire-size bias correction to TCR pairs. In a later analysis, false discovery rates were estimated by permuting HLA or CMV assignments 20 times. In a later analysis, co-occurring TCRs were grouped using DBSCAN, and TCRdist sequence similarity was added for clustering within HLA-allele-positive subsets. Co-occurrence clustering excluded repertoires with fewer than 30,000 or more than 120,000 public chains, plus five with anomalous nucleotide sharing. TCRdb took over this immuneACCESS table, retaining in-frame rearrangements with V and J assigned. Such tables are incomplete; in checked studies, under half of the missing clones stem from an unresolved V gene, and the remainder is unexplained. The V and J calls and clone size are taken from that table; D and trimming were inferred from the DNA. Across this sample there are 140,000 to 150,000 clones, with more than 75% seen only once. Of the sample, about 2.9% falls within the top ten clones.

In total, 666 healthy bone marrow donors made up the cohort. All cohort members were sampled while nominally healthy, although unrecorded immune exposures were likely present. The donor was CMV seronegative and was included in the group of several hundred seronegative cohort members. A peripheral blood sample was provided by each donor, and peripheral blood mononuclear cells were used for TCR beta sequencing. Genomic DNA extraction from the blood cell samples was performed with the Qiagen DNeasy Blood Extraction Kit. The sequence was collected from a female donor in good health and CMV-seronegative. The V and J genes are TRBV2 and TRBJ2-5, with the D gene not clear enough to name. The material sequenced was PBMCs. The nucleotide sequence is given as TGTGCCAGCAGTTATCGTGTGGAGACCCAGTACTTC. Translation gives CASSYRVETQYF.